This entry is about one TCR beta chain. Its antigen remains unknown. The time point here: week 35, safety follow-up. Topical imiquimod was applied with each vaccine dose, which held 300 ug of mutant IDH1 20-mer peptide. Scheduled for weeks 1, 3, 5, 7, 11, 15, 19 and 23, eight vaccinations were given to patients. CDR1 and CDR2 from the germline V gene are GTSNPN and SVGIG (reference sequence). CDR3 length: 13 residues. V was trimmed by 4 bases and J by 6 bases, leaving 13 bases between them. Assay: immunoSEQ multiplex PCR; the TCRdb copy retains only in-frame clones and omits some. The profile covers about 32,000 clones, with roughly 80% appearing a single time and approximately 9.4% taken by the ten largest. The data originate from a study of a mutant IDH1 vaccine in newly diagnosed glioma. About the research overall: Beginning 4-6 weeks after radiotherapy alone, or with temozolomide cycles, vaccination took place. Most patients had received both radiotherapy and temozolomide, the prior options being radiotherapy, temozolomide, or both. Notes on the study in general: There seemed to be no relation between pseudoprogression and changes in top peripheral T cell clonotypes.

The clonotype was recovered from a woman aged 25 to 39 with glioma. Some clones in this sample may be carry-over from other donors' samples. Material: PBMCs, obtained from a glioma patient whose treatment included an IDH1 peptide vaccine. The chain carries TRBV30 and TRBJ1-5; TRBD1 might be the D (5 bases). The CDR3 nucleotides read TGTGCCTGGAAAGGGACGGATGGTCAGCCCCAGCATTTT. It translates to CAWKGTDGQPQHF.